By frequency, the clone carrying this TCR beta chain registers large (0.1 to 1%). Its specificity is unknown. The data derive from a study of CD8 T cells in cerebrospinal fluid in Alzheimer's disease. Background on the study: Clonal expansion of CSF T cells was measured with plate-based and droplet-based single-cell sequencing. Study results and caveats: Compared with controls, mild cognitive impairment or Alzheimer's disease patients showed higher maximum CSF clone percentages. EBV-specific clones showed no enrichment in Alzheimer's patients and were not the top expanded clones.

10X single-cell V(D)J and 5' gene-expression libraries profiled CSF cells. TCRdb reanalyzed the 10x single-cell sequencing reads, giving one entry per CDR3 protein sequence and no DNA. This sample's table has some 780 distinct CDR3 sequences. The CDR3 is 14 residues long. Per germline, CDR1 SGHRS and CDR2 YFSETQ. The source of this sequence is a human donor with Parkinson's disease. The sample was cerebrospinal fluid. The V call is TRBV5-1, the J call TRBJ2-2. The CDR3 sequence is CASRITTNTGELFF.